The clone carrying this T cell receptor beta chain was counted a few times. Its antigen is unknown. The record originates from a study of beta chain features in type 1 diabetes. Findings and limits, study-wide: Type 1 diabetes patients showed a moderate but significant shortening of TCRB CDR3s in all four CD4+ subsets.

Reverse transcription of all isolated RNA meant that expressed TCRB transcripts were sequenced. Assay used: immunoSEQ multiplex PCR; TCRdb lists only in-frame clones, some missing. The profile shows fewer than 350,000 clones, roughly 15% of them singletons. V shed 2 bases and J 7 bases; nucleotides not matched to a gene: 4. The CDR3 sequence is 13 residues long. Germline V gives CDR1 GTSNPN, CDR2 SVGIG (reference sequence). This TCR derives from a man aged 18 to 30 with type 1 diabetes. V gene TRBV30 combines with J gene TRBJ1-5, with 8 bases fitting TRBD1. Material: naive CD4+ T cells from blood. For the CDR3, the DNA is TGTGCCTGGAGTACGACAGGGGAACAGCCCCAGCATTTT. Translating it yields CAWSTTGEQPQHF.